Below, 15 T cell receptor beta chains from the same sample are listed, as sequenced in a study of blood T cell repertoires in COVID-19. Repertoires were generated with immunoSEQ multiplex PCR, while TCRdb's copy carries only in-frame clones and drops some. The sample carries a few hundred thousand clones, approximately 88% recorded once. The material sequenced was PBMCs or T cells enriched from blood (not recorded which). These receptors all come from a man aged 25-40 years who had recovered from COVID-19.

This sequence joins TRBV28 and TRBJ1-1; no definite D call. CDR3 length: 13 residues. Trimming stripped 3 bases from V and 5 bases from J, with 10 bases between. The germline V gene has CDR1 MDHEN and CDR2 SYDVKM. The CDR3 here is CASSFGEWTEAFF. CDR3 sequence (DNA): TGTGCCAGCAGTTTTGGGGAGTGGACTGAAGCTTTCTTT.

V and J are TRBV28 and TRBJ1-2; D possibly corresponds to TRBD1 (6 bases). Per the germline V gene, CDR1 is MDHEN and CDR2 is SYDVKM. Trimming took off 5 bases at V and 0 bases at J, with 10 bases between the two ends. CDR3 length: 14 residues. The CDR3 nucleotides are TGTGCCAGCAGTACACAGGGATCTAACTATGGCTACACCTTC. The encoded protein is CASSTQGSNYGYTF.

The CDR3 here is CASSLSLAGGPRTDTQYF. In DNA, the CDR3 is TGTGCCAGCAGCTTGTCCCTAGCGGGGGGGCCCCGCACAGATACGCAGTATTTT. The chain joins TRBV5-4 to TRBJ2-3, with 12 bases fitting TRBD2. J was trimmed by 1 base and V by 1 base; bases with no gene match: 7. Germline CDR1 reads SGHNT; CDR2 reads YYREEE (reference sequence). CDR3 length equals 18 residues.

The chain has TRBV7-3 and TRBJ2-3; a weak D match, TRBD2 (6 bases). Germline CDR1 is SGHTA and CDR2 is FQGTGA. Trimming left V 4 bases short and J 2 bases short, with 10 bases between. The CDR3 loop spans 14 amino acids. The DNA of the CDR3 is TGTGCCAGCAGCTCGGGACTGATCACAGATACGCAGTATTTT. It specifies CASSSGLITDTQYF. Full variable domain (missing parts from reference TRBV7-3 and TRBJ2-3): GAGVSQTPSNKVTEKGKYVELRCDPISGHTALYWYRQSLGQGPEFLIYFQGTGAADDSGLPNDRFFAVRPEGSVSTLKIQRTERGDSAVYLCASSSGLITDTQYFGPGTRLTVL.

The chain couples TRBV15 to TRBJ2-7, with 10 bases matching TRBD1. The CDR3 extends over 14 amino acids. Trimming at V came to 5 bases and at J to 3 bases, leaving 4 bases not matched to a gene. Germline V lookup: CDR1 LNHNV, CDR2 YYDKDF (reference sequence). The CDR3 region is CATSAGQGNYEQYF. The DNA of the CDR3 is TGTGCCACCAGCGCGGGACAGGGGAACTACGAGCAGTACTTC.

V usage is TRBV19 and J usage is TRBJ2-1, with 10 bases matching TRBD2. This CDR3 contains 15 residues. V trimming: 3 bases; J trimming: 7 bases; junction bases outside the gene matches: 6. The germline V gene encodes CDR1 LNHDA and CDR2 SQIVND (reference sequence). The CDR3 sequence: CASSISGLARNEQFF. For the CDR3, the DNA is TGTGCCAGTAGTATTTCGGGACTAGCGCGGAATGAGCAGTTCTTC.

In this sample, this clone turned up a few times. The chain employs TRBV28 and TRBJ1-6, with a possible D match to TRBD1 (6 bases). In germline, CDR1 is MDHEN, CDR2 SYDVKM. The CDR3 is 16 amino acids. V shed 4 bases and J shed 8 bases, with 18 bases lying between them. CDR3 DNA sequence: TGTGCCAGCAGTTCTCCATCGACAGGTACGGATTCACCCCTCCACTTT. It encodes CASSSPSTGTDSPLHF.

The V call is TRBV25-1, the J call TRBJ1-1; D is possibly TRBD1 (5 bases). The CDR3 loop spans 14 amino acids. The V and J ends lost 4 bases and 4 bases respectively, with 13 bases between them. Germline values: CDR1 MGHDK, CDR2 SYGVNS. In nucleotides, the CDR3 is TGTGCCAGCAGTGTAGAAAGGGGAACCACTGAAGCTTTCTTT. It specifies CASSVERGTTEAFF.

The chain carries TRBV30 and TRBJ1-6, with D unresolved. The CDR3 loop spans 13 amino acids. With 0 bases removed from V and 11 bases from J, the gap between germline ends came to 11 bases. Germline CDR1 reads GTSNPN; CDR2 reads SVGIG (reference sequence). The CDR3 nucleotides read TGTGCCTGGAGTGTAACCTTTGCGGCACCCCTCCACTTT. Residues: CAWSVTFAAPLHF. The full variable domain, its missing parts supplied by reference TRBV30 and TRBJ1-6, is SQTIHQWPATLVQPVGSPLSLECTVEGTSNPNLYWYRQAAGRGLQLLFYSVGIGQISSEVPQNLSASRPQDRQFILSSKKLLLSDSGFYLCAWSVTFAAPLHFGNGTRLTVT.

The rearrangement joins TRBV29-1 to TRBJ1-2; D gene ambiguous. This CDR3 is built from 11 residues. Looked up from germline, CDR1 is SQVTM and CDR2 is ANQGSEA. V was pared by 3 bases and J by 8 bases, with 10 bases between. The CDR3 DNA reads TGCAGCGTTGAGGAGGCAGCGGGCTACACCTTC. It yields the protein CSVEEAAGYTF.

The chain carries TRBV28 and TRBJ1-6; tentative D call: TRBD1 (5 bases). CDR1 and CDR2 (germline): MDHEN, SYDVKM. Trimming shortened V by 2 bases and J by 6 bases, and 17 bases separated the two germline ends. The CDR3 is 17 residues long. For the CDR3, the DNA is TGTGCCAGCAGTTTAACTGGGATGATAGGGGCTAATTCACCCCTCCACTTT. Its translation: CASSLTGMIGANSPLHF.

This chain joins TRBV7-9 and TRBJ2-5, with D maybe TRBD1 (6 bases). V was clipped by 5 bases and J by 5 bases, with 15 bases between them. Germline V gives CDR1 SEHNR, CDR2 FQNEAQ (reference sequence). The CDR3 length is 14 residues. CDR3 in DNA: TGTGCCAGCAGCACAGGGAAAGAAAGGGAGACCCAGTACTTC. Protein product: CASSTGKERETQYF.

V usage is TRBV7-3 and J usage is TRBJ2-1; 11 bases are a match to TRBD2. Losses at the gene ends were 0 bases for V and 9 bases for J; bases not matched to a gene: 4. The germline V gene encodes CDR1 SGHTA and CDR2 FQGTGA. The CDR3 extends over 15 amino acids. This chain's CDR3 is CASSLTSGGAGEQFF. For the CDR3, the DNA is TGTGCCAGCAGCTTAACTAGCGGGGGGGCTGGTGAGCAGTTCTTC.

The V call is TRBV11-3, the J call TRBJ2-3; tentative D call: TRBD2 (7 bases). Between the trimmed V and J ends, which lost 2 bases and 4 bases, there was a span of 13 bases. CDR1 is SGHNT, CDR2 YENEEA, per germline. The CDR3 runs to 15 residues. The CDR3 DNA sequence: TGTGCCAGCAGCTTACTATCGGGGGGCCCAGATACGCAGTATTTT. Translating it yields CASSLLSGGPDTQYF.

V and J are TRBV11-2 and TRBJ2-3; 15 positions agree with TRBD2. J gave up 4 bases and V 1 base, and 9 bases lay outside the gene matches. This CDR3 is built from 19 residues. Germline assignment: CDR1 SGHAT and CDR2 FQNNGV. The CDR3 reads CASSLAPGLAGGGADTQYF. The CDR3 nucleotides read TGTGCCAGCAGCTTAGCCCCAGGACTAGCGGGGGGGGGTGCAGATACGCAGTATTTT.